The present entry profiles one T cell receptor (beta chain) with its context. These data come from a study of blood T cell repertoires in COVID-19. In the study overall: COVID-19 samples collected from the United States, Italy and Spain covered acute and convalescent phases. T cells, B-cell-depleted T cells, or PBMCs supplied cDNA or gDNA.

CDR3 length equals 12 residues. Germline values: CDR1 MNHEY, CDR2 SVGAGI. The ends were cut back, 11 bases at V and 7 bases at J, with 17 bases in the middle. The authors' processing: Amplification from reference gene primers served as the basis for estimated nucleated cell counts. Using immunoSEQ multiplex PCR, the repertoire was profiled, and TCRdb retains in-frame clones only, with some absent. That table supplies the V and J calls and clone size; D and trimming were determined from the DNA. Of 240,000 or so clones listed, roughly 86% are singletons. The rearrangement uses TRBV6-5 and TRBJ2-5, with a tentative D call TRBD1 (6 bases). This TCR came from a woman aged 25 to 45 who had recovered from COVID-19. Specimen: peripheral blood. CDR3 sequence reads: CAVQQGWGTQYF. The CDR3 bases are TGTGCCGTCCAACAGGGATGGGGGACCCAGTACTTC.